This record looks at one TCR beta chain sequence and its context. Its antigen is unidentified. A much more abundant neighbour one base away suggests this may be a read error. Germline V lookup: CDR1 MNHEY, CDR2 SVGEGT. Germline trimming cut 5 bases from V and 4 bases from J; bases unmatched to any gene: 2. CDR3 length equals 13 residues. Individual cDNA molecules (in the library) carried attached unique molecular identifiers. TCRdb analysed the RACE reads with MiXCR anew, one entry per CDR3 protein. The top ten clones hold approximately 3.9% of a sample with roughly 100,000 distinct CDR3 sequences, 9.6% of them seen once. Time point meaning: pre-sensitization, week 0. Treatment defined: therapeutic diphenylcyclopropenone sensitization with weekly scalp DPC. The source of the sample is a study of human T cells and chemical hapten exposure. Findings of the study overall: Every donor had alopecia, and their immune response may therefore differ from healthy people's.

This receptor was obtained from a woman in her forties with alopecia areata. Some clones in this sample may be carry-over from other donors' samples. Sequences were derived from whole blood, sampled in connection with sensitization to the hapten diphenylcyclopropenone (DPC). The J gene is TRBJ2-7, the V gene TRBV6-2 or TRBV6-3; 10 nucleotides agree with TRBD2. The CDR3 DNA follows: TGTGCCAGCAGTCTAGCGGGGGTATACGAGCAGTACTTC. This codes for CASSLAGVYEQYF.